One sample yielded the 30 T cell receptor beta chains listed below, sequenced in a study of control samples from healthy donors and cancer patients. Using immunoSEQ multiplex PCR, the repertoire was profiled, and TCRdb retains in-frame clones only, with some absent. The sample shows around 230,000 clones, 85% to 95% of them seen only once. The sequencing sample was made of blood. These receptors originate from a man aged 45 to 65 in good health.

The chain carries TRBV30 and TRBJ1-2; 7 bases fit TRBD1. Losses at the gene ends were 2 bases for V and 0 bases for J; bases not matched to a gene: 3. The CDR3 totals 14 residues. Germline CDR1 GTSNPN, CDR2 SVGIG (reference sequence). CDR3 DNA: TGTGCCTGGAGTAGGGACAGCACTAACTATGGCTACACCTTC. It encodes CAWSRDSTNYGYTF.

The CDR3 reads CASSPPRQGEESGYTF. The CDR3 DNA reads TGTGCCAGCTCACCACCCCGGCAGGGCGAGGAAAGTGGCTACACCTTC. V is TRBV18 and J is TRBJ1-2; weak D call: TRBD1 (5 bases). V was shortened by 0 bases and J by 7 bases, with 18 bases between the two germline ends. The CDR3 has 16 residues. CDR1 KGHSH and CDR2 LQKENI come from the germline V gene.

For the CDR3, the DNA is TGCGCCAGCAGGGGCGGACAGGGGGATTATGAGCAGTTCTTC. It codes for CASRGGQGDYEQFF. The rearrangement uses TRBV5-1 and TRBJ2-1, with 10 bases identical to TRBD1. Germline values: CDR1 SGHRS, CDR2 YFSETQ. V shed 5 bases and J 8 bases; nucleotides not matched to a gene: 7. The CDR3 spans 14 residues.

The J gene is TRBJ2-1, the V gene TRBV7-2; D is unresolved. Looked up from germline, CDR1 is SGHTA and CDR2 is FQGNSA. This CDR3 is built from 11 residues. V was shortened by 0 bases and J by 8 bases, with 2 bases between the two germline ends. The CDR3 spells CASSLAYEQFF. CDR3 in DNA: TGTGCCAGCAGCTTAGCGTATGAGCAGTTCTTC.

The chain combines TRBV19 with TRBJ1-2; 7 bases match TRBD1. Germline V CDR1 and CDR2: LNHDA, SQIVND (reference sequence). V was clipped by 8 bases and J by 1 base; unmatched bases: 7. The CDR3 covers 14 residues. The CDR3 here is CASLRQGVNYGYTF. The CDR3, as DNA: TGTGCCAGTTTAAGACAGGGAGTTAACTATGGCTACACCTTC.

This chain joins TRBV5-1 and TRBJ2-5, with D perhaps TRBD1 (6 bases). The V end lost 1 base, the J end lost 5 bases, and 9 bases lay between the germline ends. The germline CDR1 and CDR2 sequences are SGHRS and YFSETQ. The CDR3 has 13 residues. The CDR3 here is CASSLMGAETQYF. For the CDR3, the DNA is TGCGCCAGCAGCTTGATGGGGGCTGAGACCCAGTACTTC.

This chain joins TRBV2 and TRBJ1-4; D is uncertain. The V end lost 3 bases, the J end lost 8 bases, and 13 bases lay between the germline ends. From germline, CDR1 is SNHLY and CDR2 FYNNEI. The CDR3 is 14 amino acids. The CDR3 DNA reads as TGTGCCAGCAGTGACCTCAGCCCCGGAGAAAAACTGTTTTTT. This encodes CASSDLSPGEKLFF. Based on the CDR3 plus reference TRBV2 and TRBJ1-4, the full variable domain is EPEVTQTPSHQVTQMGQEVILRCVPISNHLYFYWYRQILGQKVEFLVSFYNNEISEKSEIFDDQFSVERPDGSNFTLKIRSTKLEDSAMYFCASSDLSPGEKLFFGSGTQLSVL.

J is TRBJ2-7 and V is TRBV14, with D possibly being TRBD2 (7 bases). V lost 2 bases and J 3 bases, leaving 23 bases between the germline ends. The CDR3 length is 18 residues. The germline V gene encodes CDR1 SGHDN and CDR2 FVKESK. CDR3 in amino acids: CASSQMEGRGRGDYEQYF. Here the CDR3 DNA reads TGTGCCAGCAGCCAAATGGAGGGAAGAGGGAGGGGGGACTACGAGCAGTACTTC.

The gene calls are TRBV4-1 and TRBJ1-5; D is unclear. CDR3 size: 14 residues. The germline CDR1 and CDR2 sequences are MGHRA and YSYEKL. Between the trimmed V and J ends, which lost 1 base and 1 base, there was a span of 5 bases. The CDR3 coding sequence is TGCGCCAGCAGCCAAGCCCAAAGCAATCAGCCCCAGCATTTT. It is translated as CASSQAQSNQPQHF.

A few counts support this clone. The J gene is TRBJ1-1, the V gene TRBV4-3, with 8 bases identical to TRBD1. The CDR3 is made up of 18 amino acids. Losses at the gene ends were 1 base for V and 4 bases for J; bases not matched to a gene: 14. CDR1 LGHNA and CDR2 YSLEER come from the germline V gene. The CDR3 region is CASSQVRAGGAGGTEAFF. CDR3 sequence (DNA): TGCGCCAGCAGCCAAGTGCGGGCAGGGGGCGCTGGAGGCACTGAAGCTTTCTTT.

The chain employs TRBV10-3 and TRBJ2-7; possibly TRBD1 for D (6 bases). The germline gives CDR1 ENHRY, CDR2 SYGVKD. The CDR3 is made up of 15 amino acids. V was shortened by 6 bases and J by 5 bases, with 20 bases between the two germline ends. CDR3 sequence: CAISPGAAGIDEQYF. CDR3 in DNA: TGTGCCATCAGCCCAGGGGCCGCTGGCATCGACGAGCAGTACTTC.

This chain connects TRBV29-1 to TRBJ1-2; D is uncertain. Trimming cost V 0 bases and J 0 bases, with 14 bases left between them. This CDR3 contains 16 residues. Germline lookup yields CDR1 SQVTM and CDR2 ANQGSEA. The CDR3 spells CSVEDRDGLSNYGYTF. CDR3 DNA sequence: TGCAGCGTTGAAGATCGTGACGGCCTATCTAACTATGGCTACACCTTC. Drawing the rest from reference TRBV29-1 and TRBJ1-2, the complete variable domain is SAVISQKPSRDICQRGTSLTIQCQVDSQVTMMFWYRQQPGQSLTLIATANQGSEATYESGFVIDKFPISRPNLTFSTLTVSNMSPEDSSIYLCSVEDRDGLSNYGYTFGSGTRLTVV.

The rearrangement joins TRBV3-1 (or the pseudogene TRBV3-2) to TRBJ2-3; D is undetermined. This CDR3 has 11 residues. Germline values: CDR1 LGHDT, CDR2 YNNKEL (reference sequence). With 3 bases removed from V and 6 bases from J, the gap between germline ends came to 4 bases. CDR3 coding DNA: TGTGCCAGCAGCCACGGGGATACGCAGTATTTT. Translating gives CASSHGDTQYF.

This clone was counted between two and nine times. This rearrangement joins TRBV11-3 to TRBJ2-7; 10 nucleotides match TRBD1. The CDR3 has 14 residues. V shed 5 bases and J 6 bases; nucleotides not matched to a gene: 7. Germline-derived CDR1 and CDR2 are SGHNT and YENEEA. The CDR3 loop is CASSPGTGEREQYF. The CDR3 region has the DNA TGTGCCAGCAGCCCCGGGACAGGGGAACGCGAGCAGTACTTC.

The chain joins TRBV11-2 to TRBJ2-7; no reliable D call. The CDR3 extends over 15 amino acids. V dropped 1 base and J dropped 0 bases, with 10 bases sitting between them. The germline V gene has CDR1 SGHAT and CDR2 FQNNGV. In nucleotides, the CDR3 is TGTGCCAGCAGCTTAGTGGACCTAAGCTCCTACGAGCAGTACGTC. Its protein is CASSLVDLSSYEQYV.

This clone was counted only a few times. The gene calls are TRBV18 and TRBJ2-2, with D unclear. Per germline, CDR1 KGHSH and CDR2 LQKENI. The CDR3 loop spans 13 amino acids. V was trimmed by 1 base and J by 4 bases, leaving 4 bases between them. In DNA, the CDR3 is TGTGCCAGCTCACCACTGACCACCGGGGAGCTGTTTTTT. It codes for CASSPLTTGELFF.

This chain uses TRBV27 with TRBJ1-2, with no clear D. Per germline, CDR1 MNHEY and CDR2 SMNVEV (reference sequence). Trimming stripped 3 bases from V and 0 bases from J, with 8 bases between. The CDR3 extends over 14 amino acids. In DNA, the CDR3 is TGTGCCAGCAGTTTGAGGGTTGCTAACTATGGCTACACCTTC. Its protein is CASSLRVANYGYTF.

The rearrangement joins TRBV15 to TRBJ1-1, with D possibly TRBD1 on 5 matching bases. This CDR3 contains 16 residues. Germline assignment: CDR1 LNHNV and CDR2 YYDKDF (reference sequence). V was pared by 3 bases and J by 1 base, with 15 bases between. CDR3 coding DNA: TGTGCCACCAGCAGGGGTACCGGGACCGCGAACACTGAAGCTTTCTTT. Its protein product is CATSRGTGTANTEAFF.

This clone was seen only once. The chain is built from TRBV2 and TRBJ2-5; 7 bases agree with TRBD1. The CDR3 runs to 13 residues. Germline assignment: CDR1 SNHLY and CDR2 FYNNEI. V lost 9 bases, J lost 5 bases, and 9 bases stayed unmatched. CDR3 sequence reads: CASRQGPGETQYF. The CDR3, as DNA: TGTGCCAGTCGACAGGGTCCAGGGGAGACCCAGTACTTC.

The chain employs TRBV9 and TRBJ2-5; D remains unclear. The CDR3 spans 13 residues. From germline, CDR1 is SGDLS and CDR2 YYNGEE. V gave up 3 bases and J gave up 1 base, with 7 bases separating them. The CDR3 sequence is CASSARSQETQYF. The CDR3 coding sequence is TGTGCCAGCAGCGCCCGATCCCAAGAGACCCAGTACTTC.

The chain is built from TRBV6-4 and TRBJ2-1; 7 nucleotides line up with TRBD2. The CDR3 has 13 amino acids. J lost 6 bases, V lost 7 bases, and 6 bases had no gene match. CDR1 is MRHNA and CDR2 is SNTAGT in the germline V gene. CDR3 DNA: TGTGCCAGCATGGGGAGGGTCGGCAATGAGCAGTTCTTC. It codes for CASMGRVGNEQFF.

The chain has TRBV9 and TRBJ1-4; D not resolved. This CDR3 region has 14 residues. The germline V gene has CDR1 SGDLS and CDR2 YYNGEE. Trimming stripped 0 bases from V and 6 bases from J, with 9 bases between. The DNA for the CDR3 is TGTGCCAGCAGCGTAGGAATAGAATATGAAAAACTGTTTTTT. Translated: CASSVGIEYEKLFF.

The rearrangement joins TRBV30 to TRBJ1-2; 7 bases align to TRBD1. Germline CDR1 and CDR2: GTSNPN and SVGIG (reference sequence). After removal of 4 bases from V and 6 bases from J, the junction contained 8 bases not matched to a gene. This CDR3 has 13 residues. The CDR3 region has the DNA TGTGCCTGGACCGATAACAGGGGAAATGGCTACACCTTC. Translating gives CAWTDNRGNGYTF.

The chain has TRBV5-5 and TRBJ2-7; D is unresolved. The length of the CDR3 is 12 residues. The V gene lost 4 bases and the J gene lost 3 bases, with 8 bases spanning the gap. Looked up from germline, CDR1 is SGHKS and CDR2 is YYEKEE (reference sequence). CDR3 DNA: TGTGCCAGCAGCCTCCCAGGCTACGAGCAGTACGTC. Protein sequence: CASSLPGYEQYV.

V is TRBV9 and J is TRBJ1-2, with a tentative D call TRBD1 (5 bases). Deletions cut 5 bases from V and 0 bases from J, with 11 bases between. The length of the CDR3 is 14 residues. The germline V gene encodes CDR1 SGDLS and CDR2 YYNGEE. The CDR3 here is CASRGTAANYGYTF. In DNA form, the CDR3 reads TGTGCCAGCAGGGGGACGGCTGCTAACTATGGCTACACCTTC.

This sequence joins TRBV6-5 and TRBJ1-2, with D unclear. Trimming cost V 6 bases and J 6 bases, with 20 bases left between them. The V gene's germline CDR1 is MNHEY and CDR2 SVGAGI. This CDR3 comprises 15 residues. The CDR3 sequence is CASSRRGRSTNGYTF. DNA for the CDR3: TGTGCCAGCAGCCGAAGAGGACGGTCTACGAATGGCTACACCTTC.

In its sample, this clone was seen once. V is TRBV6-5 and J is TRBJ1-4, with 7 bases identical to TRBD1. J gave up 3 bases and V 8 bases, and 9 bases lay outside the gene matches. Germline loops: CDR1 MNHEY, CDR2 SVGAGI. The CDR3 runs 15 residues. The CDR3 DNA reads TGTGCCAGCTCGGCCGGGGACAGATCTAATGAAAAACTGTTTTTT. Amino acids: CASSAGDRSNEKLFF.

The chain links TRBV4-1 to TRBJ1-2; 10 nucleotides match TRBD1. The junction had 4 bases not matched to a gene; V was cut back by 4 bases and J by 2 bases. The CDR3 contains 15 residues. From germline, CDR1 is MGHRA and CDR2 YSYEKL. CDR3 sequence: CASSPRTGGNYGYTF. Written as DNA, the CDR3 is TGCGCCAGCAGCCCTCGGACAGGGGGGAACTATGGCTACACCTTC.

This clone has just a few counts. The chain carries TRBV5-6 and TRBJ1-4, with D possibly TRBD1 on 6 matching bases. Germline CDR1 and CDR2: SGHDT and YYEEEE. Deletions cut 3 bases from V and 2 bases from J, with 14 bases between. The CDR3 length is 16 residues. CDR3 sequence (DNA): TGTGCCAGCAGCTCCCCCACCAGGGGTACTAATGAAAAACTGTTTTTT. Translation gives CASSSPTRGTNEKLFF.

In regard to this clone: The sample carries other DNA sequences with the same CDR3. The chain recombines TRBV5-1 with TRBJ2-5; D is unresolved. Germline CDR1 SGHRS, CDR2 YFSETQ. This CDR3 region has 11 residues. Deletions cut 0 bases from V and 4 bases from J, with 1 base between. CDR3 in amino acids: CASSLAETQYF. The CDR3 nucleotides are TGCGCCAGCAGCTTGGCAGAGACCCAGTACTTC.